This T cell receptor (beta chain) was captured in a study of T cell repertoires in cytomegalovirus infection (dated by TCRdb to about 2019). Concerning the study at large: The HLA type of each donor mattered for the analysis, because public TCR beta signatures pointed to carriage of CMV infection along with the matching HLA type.

Sequenced using an Illumina HiSeq 1500. TCRdb itself trimmed the public reads at Q25 with fastp, ran MiXCR and retained productive beta chains. One record per CDR3 amino acid sequence lists the most common genes and DNA. The sample contains about 530,000 distinct CDR3 sequences, around a quarter of them found a single time. The ten largest clones represent around 13% of the sample. Study-wide conclusions, independent of this receptor: The ex vivo response was dominated by HLA-C-restricted CMV-specific TCR beta clonotypes, which also provided the single most frequent clonotype in two of eight donors. Cumulative frequency of public TCR beta family members discriminated carriers of CMV infection plus the relevant HLA type in this cohort and an independent 352-donor cohort.

Via the germline V gene (reference sequence), CDR1 is LNHDA and CDR2 SQIVND. Trimming costs V 5 bases and J 3 bases, and their ends lie 7 bases apart. Taken from cysteine to phenylalanine, the CDR3 has 12 residues. The retained sequence is limited to the CDR3, 36 bases, with the frame set at the first base. With regard to this clonotype: This clone's antigen is unknown. No qualities accompany the bases; no much larger clone lies one base away.

The source of this sequence is a human donor in good health (CMV status not recorded). Some clones in this sample may be carry-over from other donors' samples. The V and J genes are TRBV19 and TRBJ1-2; 5 matching bases give a weak D call of TRBD1. Sequencing was performed on PBMCs. Here the CDR3 is given as CASSDRDYGYTF. The bases are TGTGCCAGTAGTGACAGAGACTATGGCTACACCTTC.